This TCR beta chain originates from a study of beta chain features in type 1 diabetes. The sequenced template was cDNA made from the entire isolated RNA. Clones were read by immunoSEQ multiplex PCR, and TCRdb kept only the in-frame ones, dropping some. The data contain around 280,000 clones, approximately 16% of them singletons. Study-level results: Significant though moderate, a shortening of TCRB CDR3s appeared in all four CD4+ subsets of Type 1 diabetes patients.

This CDR3 region has 14 residues. Germline CDR1 reads LNHDA; CDR2 reads SQIVND (reference sequence). Trimming cost V 6 bases and J 4 bases; bases outside gene matches: 4. This clone appeared a few times. Its antigen is not identified. This rearrangement joins TRBV19 to TRBJ2-2; 8 nucleotides align to TRBD2. Sequenced sample: naive CD4+ T cells from blood. This clonotype was obtained from a man aged 18 to 29 with type 1 diabetes. The chain's CDR3 is CASSISGTTGELFF. The CDR3 DNA follows: TGTGCCAGTAGCATTAGCGGGACCACCGGGGAGCTGTTTTTT.